The 27 T cell receptor beta chains below come from one sample, sequenced in a study of control samples from healthy donors and cancer patients. Method: immunoSEQ multiplex PCR; TCRdb's copy keeps in-frame clones and lacks some. Of 60,000 to 95,000 clones listed, 89% are singletons. Sequencing used PBMCs. The receptors were gathered from a woman aged 45-60 years with colorectal cancer.

The chain employs TRBV7-9 and TRBJ2-5; D assignment may be TRBD1 or TRBD2 (5 bases each). CDR1 and CDR2 (germline): SEHNR, FQNEAQ (reference sequence). Trimming left V 5 bases short and J 3 bases short, with 13 bases between. There are 14 residues in the CDR3. CDR3 DNA sequence: TGTGCCAGCAGCCCTCGGGACGGCAAAGAGACCCAGTACTTC. Translated: CASSPRDGKETQYF.

V and J are TRBV23-1 and TRBJ1-1, with a weak D call TRBD1 (5 bases). TRBV23-1 is known as an ORF, though its function is uncertain. The CDR3 runs to 14 residues. V dropped 6 bases and J dropped 1 base, with 12 bases sitting between them. For the CDR3, the DNA is TGCGCCAGCAGGCGCCGGGACTCGAACACTGAAGCTTTCTTT. It codes for CASRRRDSNTEAFF.

The rearrangement uses TRBV7-2 and TRBJ2-5, with no clear D. Germline values: CDR1 SGHTA, CDR2 FQGNSA. Trimming shortened V by 1 base and J by 2 bases, and 5 bases separated the two germline ends. CDR3 size: 13 residues. CDR3 residues: CASSLGRQETQYF. The CDR3 bases are TGTGCCAGCAGCTTAGGAAGACAAGAGACCCAGTACTTC.

The V gene is TRBV28, the J gene TRBJ1-5; 9 bases agree with TRBD1. V was clipped by 5 bases and J by 0 bases; unmatched bases: 5. This CDR3 has 16 residues. Per the germline V gene, CDR1 is MDHEN and CDR2 is SYDVKM. CDR3 coding DNA: TGTGCCAGCAGTGCGGGGGGACAGGGTAGCAATCAGCCCCAGCATTTT. It is translated as CASSAGGQGSNQPQHF.

This clone was seen only once. This chain links TRBV28 with TRBJ1-2; D might be TRBD1 (5 bases). The germline V gene has CDR1 MDHEN and CDR2 SYDVKM. The CDR3 length is 12 residues. Trimming stripped 6 bases from V and 6 bases from J, with 11 bases between. CDR3 loop: CASSVIRDGYTF. The CDR3 DNA reads as TGTGCCAGCAGCGTTATCAGGGATGGCTACACCTTC.

This chain uses TRBV19 with TRBJ2-6, with TRBD1 as a possible D gene (7 bases). The V gene's germline CDR1 is LNHDA and CDR2 SQIVND (reference sequence). The CDR3 covers 16 residues. V was clipped by 7 bases and J by 1 base, with 14 bases between them. The CDR3, as DNA: TGTGCCAGTAAATCAGGGGGGAGGTCTGGGGCCAACGTCCTGACTTTC. Translated, it gives CASKSGGRSGANVLTF.

This rearrangement joins TRBV27 to TRBJ2-3, with 10 bases fitting TRBD2. Germline-derived CDR1 and CDR2 are MNHEY and SMNVEV (reference sequence). CDR3 size: 17 residues. The trim removed 6 bases at V and 1 base at J, leaving 10 bases unmatched. DNA for the CDR3: TGTGCCAGCAGACCTCAGACAGCGGGGGGGGGCACAGATACGCAGTATTTT. It is translated as CASRPQTAGGGTDTQYF.

This chain joins TRBV6-4 and TRBJ2-3; TRBD1 matches at 7 bases. The germline CDR1 and CDR2 sequences are MRHNA and SNTAGT. With 4 bases clipped from V and 4 bases from J, the junction kept 2 bases outside the gene matches. CDR3 length: 13 amino acids. The CDR3 region is CASSVDRADTQYF. In DNA, the CDR3 is TGTGCCAGCAGTGTAGACAGGGCAGATACGCAGTATTTT.

The J gene is TRBJ1-5, the V gene TRBV7-9; D not certain. Deletions cut 1 base from V and 0 bases from J, with 7 bases between. The V gene's germline CDR1 is SEHNR and CDR2 FQNEAQ (reference sequence). The CDR3 extends over 15 amino acids. CDR3 in amino acids: CASSLGTVSNQPQHF. The CDR3 DNA is TGTGCCAGCAGCTTAGGCACAGTTAGCAATCAGCCCCAGCATTTT.

This chain links TRBV3-1 (or the pseudogene TRBV3-2) with TRBJ2-5, with D maybe TRBD2 (7 bases). This CDR3 contains 16 residues. Germline loops: CDR1 LGHDT, CDR2 YNNKEL (reference sequence). The V and J ends lost 2 bases and 5 bases respectively, with 18 bases between them. The CDR3 DNA reads as TGTGCCAGCAGCCAAAGAGTGGCGGGGGCCAGGGAGACCCAGTACTTC. Translating gives CASSQRVAGARETQYF.

The DNA of the CDR3 is TGTGCCAGCAGCTTGGGCGGGGGGGCGAAAGAGACCCAGTACTTC. It is translated as CASSLGGGAKETQYF. The chain links TRBV5-4 to TRBJ2-5; TRBD2 agrees at 9 bases. J gave up 3 bases and V 0 bases, and 3 bases lay outside the gene matches. Germline values: CDR1 SGHNT, CDR2 YYREEE (reference sequence). This CDR3 region has 15 residues.

The gene calls are TRBV3-1 (or the pseudogene TRBV3-2) and TRBJ2-7; 10 nucleotides agree with TRBD1. Germline CDR1 is LGHDT and CDR2 is YNNKEL (reference sequence). There are 15 residues in the CDR3. V shed 4 bases and J 2 bases; nucleotides not matched to a gene: 5. In DNA form, the CDR3 reads TGTGCCAGCAGCCCCGGACAGGGGGGACCCTACGAGCAGTACGTC. Amino acids: CASSPGQGGPYEQYV.

The rearrangement joins TRBV30 to TRBJ1-6; D unresolved. This CDR3 comprises 11 residues. Deletions cut 0 bases from V and 7 bases from J, with 1 base between. Germline-derived CDR1 and CDR2 are GTSNPN and SVGIG (reference sequence). The CDR3 region is CAWSVNSPLHF. The DNA for the CDR3 is TGTGCCTGGAGTGTCAATTCACCCCTCCACTTT. Based on the CDR3 plus reference TRBV30 and TRBJ1-6, the full variable domain is SQTIHQWPATLVQPVGSPLSLECTVEGTSNPNLYWYRQAAGRGLQLLFYSVGIGQISSEVPQNLSASRPQDRQFILSSKKLLLSDSGFYLCAWSVNSPLHFGNGTRLTVT.

V and J are TRBV6-5 and TRBJ2-2; the match to TRBD1 covers 10 bases. Germline assignment: CDR1 MNHEY and CDR2 SVGAGI. V was pared by 8 bases and J by 4 bases, with 7 bases of the junction left unmatched. The length of the CDR3 is 15 residues. The CDR3 DNA reads TGTGCCAGCGGGGGACAGGGGTTCCCCACCGGGGAGCTGTTTTTT. Its translation is CASGGQGFPTGELFF.

The chain combines TRBV19 with TRBJ1-5, with 7 bases identical to TRBD1. CDR1 LNHDA and CDR2 SQIVND come from the germline V gene (reference sequence). This CDR3 is 15 amino acids long. J lost 1 base, V lost 3 bases, and 3 bases had no gene match. Here the CDR3 reads CASSMTGTSNQPQHF. As DNA, the CDR3 is TGTGCCAGTAGTATGACAGGGACGAGCAATCAGCCCCAGCATTTT.

The rearrangement links TRBV10-1 to TRBJ2-5; 7 nucleotides align to TRBD1. Germline CDR1 reads WNHNN; CDR2 reads SYGVQD (reference sequence). V was clipped by 6 bases and J by 6 bases; unmatched bases: 7. This CDR3 region has 13 residues. The CDR3 sequence: CASSEGGAKTQYF. As DNA, the CDR3 is TGCGCCAGCAGCGAAGGGGGCGCGAAGACCCAGTACTTC.

The V and J genes are TRBV7-9 and TRBJ1-6; D ambiguous. Germline V lookup: CDR1 SEHNR, CDR2 FQNEAQ (reference sequence). V lost 1 base to trimming and J lost 0 bases, with 10 bases between them. The CDR3 runs 17 residues. In nucleotides, the CDR3 is TGTGCCAGCAGCTTAGGAGGGCAGAGCTCCTATAATTCACCCCTCCACTTT. Translation: CASSLGGQSSYNSPLHF.

The rearrangement joins TRBV21-1 to TRBJ2-1; the D call TRBD1 from the table was never checked on the DNA. TRBV21-1 is a pseudogene locus. The CDR3 covers 14 residues. The CDR3: CASSPGTGDNEQFF. For the CDR3, the DNA is TGTGCCAGCAGCCCTGGGACAGGGGACAATGAGCAGTTCTTC.

CDR3 sequence (DNA): TGTGCCAGCACTAGGGGCACCCCCGATACGCAGTATTTT. It is translated as CASTRGTPDTQYF. J is TRBJ2-3 and V is TRBV3-1 (or the pseudogene TRBV3-2), with D tentatively TRBD1 (5 bases). V dropped 7 bases and J dropped 6 bases, with 14 bases sitting between them. CDR1 and CDR2 (germline): LGHDT, YNNKEL (reference sequence). The CDR3 length is 13 residues.

This chain connects TRBV5-6 to TRBJ1-3; D gene unclear. The CDR3 is 14 amino acids. Trimming stripped 1 base from V and 0 bases from J, with 5 bases between. The V gene's germline CDR1 is SGHDT and CDR2 YYEEEE. The CDR3 sequence: CASSLFNSGNTIYF. The DNA for the CDR3 is TGTGCCAGCAGCTTGTTCAACTCTGGAAACACCATATATTTT.

This chain links TRBV5-1 with TRBJ2-3; D is undetermined. The germline gives CDR1 SGHRS, CDR2 YFSETQ. V shed 2 bases and J shed 6 bases, with 13 bases lying between them. This CDR3 contains 14 residues. CDR3 sequence reads: CASSLPGNPDTQYF. CDR3 bases: TGCGCCAGCAGCTTACCTGGCAATCCGGATACGCAGTATTTT.

The chain combines TRBV6-5 with TRBJ1-2; 7 positions match TRBD1. V dropped 6 bases and J dropped 2; count of bases not matched to a gene: 6. The V gene's germline CDR1 is MNHEY and CDR2 SVGAGI. This CDR3 region has 14 residues. CDR3 residues: CASRPLTGNYGYTF. In DNA form, the CDR3 reads TGTGCCAGCAGGCCCCTGACAGGGAACTATGGCTACACCTTC.

This chain uses TRBV24-1 with TRBJ1-2; D is unclear. Germline V gene sequence: CDR1 KGHDR, CDR2 SFDVKD. Trimming removed 3 bases at V and 6 bases at J, with 16 bases between. CDR3 length equals 15 residues. This CDR3 is CATSDPADGPHGYTF. The CDR3 nucleotides read TGTGCCACCAGTGATCCTGCTGACGGGCCCCATGGCTACACCTTC.

The chain uses TRBV6-6 and TRBJ1-5, with D possibly matching TRBD1 (6 bases). Trimming removed 6 bases at V and 7 bases at J, with 16 bases between. The CDR3 has 14 amino acids. Germline CDR1 reads MNHNY; CDR2 reads SVGAGI (reference sequence). CDR3 DNA sequence: TGTGCCAGCAGAATAAACAGGGACGGCCAGCCCCAGCATTTT. Protein product: CASRINRDGQPQHF.

The gene calls are TRBV6-5 and TRBJ1-1; TRBD1 is a possible D gene (6 bases). Between the trimmed V and J ends, which lost 5 bases and 1 base, there was a span of 8 bases. The CDR3 extends over 13 amino acids. Germline assignment: CDR1 MNHEY and CDR2 SVGAGI. The CDR3 sequence: CASSQDRNTEAFF. CDR3 coding DNA: TGTGCCAGCAGTCAGGACAGGAACACTGAAGCTTTCTTT.

This clone showed up just once. This chain joins TRBV6-6 and TRBJ2-5; D not resolved. The CDR3 spans 11 residues. CDR1 MNHNY and CDR2 SVGAGI come from the germline V gene (reference sequence). The V and J ends lost 4 bases and 4 bases respectively, with 4 bases between them. CDR3 bases: TGTGCCAGCAGTTCACGAGAGACCCAGTACTTC. Protein sequence: CASSSRETQYF.

CDR3 DNA: TGTGCCAGCAGCTTAGCGACAGGGATAGGAGTGAGGACCCAGTACTTC. As protein: CASSLATGIGVRTQYF. The chain recombines TRBV7-8 with TRBJ2-5; 7 bases fit TRBD1. This CDR3 spans 16 amino acids. The germline gives CDR1 SGHVS, CDR2 FQNEAQ. V was pared by 0 bases and J by 7 bases, with 11 bases of the junction left unmatched.